This paragraph covers one T cell receptor (beta chain) sequence. Treg sorting used a CD4+CD25+CD127-/low gate. Germline V gives CDR1 DFQATT, CDR2 SNEGSKA (reference sequence). This CDR3 has 14 residues. V lost 1 base and J 5 bases, leaving 14 bases between the germline ends. In TCRdb, the 5' RACE reads were re-called with MiXCR into one record per CDR3 protein. Found here are around 9,700 distinct CDR3 sequences, roughly 51% of them singletons; the top ten hold approximately 6.4%. Specimen: Tregs sorted from a lymph node. The J gene is TRBJ1-2, the V gene TRBV20-1, with TRBD1 as a possible D gene (6 bases). The TCR sequence derives from a female donor with breast cancer. CDR3 DNA sequence: TGCAGTGCTAGAGTGGGACAAGTACCATATGGCTACACCTTC. Translating gives CSARVGQVPYGYTF.